This TCR beta chain appears in the sequencing data of a study of blood T cell repertoires in COVID-19. About the study: Both acute and convalescent COVID-19 samples were obtained from the United States, Italy and Spain. T cells, B-cell-depleted T cells, or PBMCs provided the cDNA or gDNA that served as material.

V was shortened by 0 bases and J by 2 bases, with 9 bases between the two germline ends. The CDR3 sequence is 15 residues long. Germline lookup yields CDR1 LNHDA and CDR2 SQIVND (reference sequence). As originally analysed: Reference gene primer amplification in the assay estimated nucleated cell counts. Profiled with immunoSEQ multiplex PCR; TCRdb holds only in-frame clones, not every one. That table furnishes V, J and clone size, whereas the DNA furnished D and trimming. The profile covers about 250,000 clones, with about four fifths appearing a single time and approximately 6% taken by the ten largest.

The TCR sequence derives from a man older than 75 with acute or convalescent COVID-19. The sequencing sample was made of peripheral blood. The gene calls are TRBV19 and TRBJ2-3, with D possibly being TRBD2 (6 bases). The CDR3 loop reads CASSIDPGVTDTQYF. In DNA, the CDR3 is TGTGCCAGTAGTATAGATCCGGGGGTCACAGATACGCAGTATTTT.